These 30 T cell receptor beta chains were all obtained from the same sample, sequenced in a study of blood T cell repertoires in COVID-19 (TCRdb year 2020). The library relied on the immunoSEQ multiplex PCR assay. TCRdb carries this immuneACCESS record with in-frame sequences only. Its versions omit some clonotypes, under half of them owing to an unresolved V gene in the studies checked, with the rest unexplained. Counted in this sample were 80,000 to 100,000 clones; approximately 79% of them appeared once. Of the sample, roughly 4% falls within the top ten clones. The material sequenced was peripheral blood. These receptor sequences come from a man between 65 and 80 years old with COVID-19, enrolled during active disease.

The chain uses TRBV28 and TRBJ2-7, with D possibly TRBD2 on 5 matching bases. The CDR3 extends over 12 amino acids. Trimming stripped 7 bases from V and 7 bases from J, with 14 bases between. CDR1 and CDR2 (germline): MDHEN, SYDVKM. The CDR3 sequence: CASNLHPGEQYF. The CDR3, as DNA: TGTGCCAGCAACCTACACCCGGGAGAGCAGTACTTC.

V is TRBV19 and J is TRBJ2-5, with 8 bases that match TRBD2. The CDR3 covers 15 residues. The germline V gene encodes CDR1 LNHDA and CDR2 SQIVND (reference sequence). Trimming cost V 3 bases and J 2 bases; bases outside gene matches: 5. CDR3 DNA: TGTGCCAGTAGTATTGGCGGGAGGTTACAAGAGACCCAGTACTTC. It encodes CASSIGGRLQETQYF. The full variable domain, rest sourced from reference TRBV19 and TRBJ2-5, is DGGITQSPKYLFRKEGQNVTLSCEQNLNHDAMYWYRQDPGQGLRLIYYSQIVNDFQKGDIAEGYSVSREKKESFPLTVTSAQKNPTAFYLCASSIGGRLQETQYFGPGTRLLVL.

The rearrangement uses TRBV5-4 and TRBJ1-1; D uncertain. V was shortened by 3 bases and J by 3 bases, with 12 bases between the two germline ends. There are 14 residues in the CDR3. Germline CDR1 SGHNT, CDR2 YYREEE (reference sequence). CDR3 sequence reads: CASSSMGPDTEAFF. The CDR3 bases are TGTGCCAGCAGCTCTATGGGCCCAGACACTGAAGCTTTCTTT.

The rearrangement links TRBV7-9 to TRBJ2-7; TRBD1 aligns across 7 bases. This CDR3 has 16 amino acids. Germline CDR1 SEHNR, CDR2 FQNEAQ (reference sequence). Trimming removed 1 base from V and 3 bases from J; junction bases left unmatched: 9. As DNA, the CDR3 is TGTGCCAGCAGCTTAGGACAAGGGGGCGCGGTCTACGAGCAGTACTTC. Its protein is CASSLGQGGAVYEQYF.

V usage is TRBV19 and J usage is TRBJ1-1, with D maybe TRBD1 (6 bases). This CDR3 spans 14 amino acids. Deletions cut 7 bases from V and 2 bases from J, with 14 bases between. Germline values: CDR1 LNHDA, CDR2 SQIVND (reference sequence). The CDR3 loop reads CASKVGGLNTEAFF. Written as DNA, the CDR3 is TGTGCCAGTAAAGTGGGGGGGCTAAACACTGAAGCTTTCTTT.

J is TRBJ1-2 and V is TRBV19, with D maybe TRBD1 (5 bases). Trimming pared 3 bases from V and 0 bases from J, leaving 17 bases between. The germline CDR1 and CDR2 sequences are LNHDA and SQIVND (reference sequence). The CDR3 runs to 17 residues. This CDR3 is CASSIIRTTKTNYGYTF. CDR3 DNA sequence: TGTGCCAGTAGTATTATTCGGACAACCAAAACTAACTATGGCTACACCTTC.

V gene TRBV5-1 combines with J gene TRBJ1-2; D unclear. V was trimmed by 2 bases and J by 3 bases, leaving 8 bases between them. Per germline, CDR1 SGHRS and CDR2 YFSETQ. The CDR3 has 13 amino acids. CDR3 sequence reads: CASSLEGDYGYTF. The CDR3 nucleotides read TGCGCCAGCAGCTTAGAGGGCGACTATGGCTACACCTTC.

V and J are TRBV29-1 and TRBJ2-3; TRBD2 matches 11 bases. The length of the CDR3 is 16 residues. The V gene end was trimmed by 4 bases and the J gene end by 0 bases; junction bases not matched to a gene: 6. Germline lookup yields CDR1 SQVTM and CDR2 ANQGSEA. The CDR3 bases are TGCAGCGTTGCTAGCGGGAGGTACCCTAGCACAGATACGCAGTATTTT. Its protein is CSVASGRYPSTDTQYF.

Only a few counts were recorded for this clone. This chain links TRBV15 with TRBJ1-1; 8 nucleotides match TRBD1. The CDR3 extends over 15 amino acids. V shed 4 bases and J 5 bases; nucleotides not matched to a gene: 9. Looked up from germline, CDR1 is LNHNV and CDR2 is YYDKDF (reference sequence). The CDR3 nucleotides are TGTGCCACCAGCATTTTACCGGGACAGGCAACTGAAGCTTTCTTT. Protein product: CATSILPGQATEAFF.

The chain couples TRBV27 to TRBJ1-5; D is uncertain. The CDR3 totals 16 residues. CDR1 MNHEY and CDR2 SMNVEV come from the germline V gene (reference sequence). The V and J ends lost 0 bases and 6 bases respectively, with 15 bases between them. CDR3 DNA: TGTGCCAGCAGTTTATCGGCCGCCGGACGGGGTCAGCCCCAGCATTTT. This encodes CASSLSAAGRGQPQHF.

The gene calls are TRBV5-1 and TRBJ2-7; 11 positions agree with TRBD2. This CDR3 comprises 20 residues. Unmatched junction bases numbered 22, after V lost 4 bases and J lost 4 bases. Germline CDR1 and CDR2: SGHRS and YFSETQ. CDR3 sequence (DNA): TGCGCCAGCAGCGGCGGAACCGGGACTAGCGGAGCCCAGCAGGTGTACGAGCAGTACTTC. It specifies CASSGGTGTSGAQQVYEQYF. Filled out from reference TRBV5-1 and TRBJ2-7, the complete variable domain reads KAGVTQTPRYLIKTRGQQVTLSCSPISGHRSVSWYQQTPGQGLQFLFEYFSETQRNKGNFPGRFSGRQFSNSRSEMNVSTLELGDSALYLCASSGGTGTSGAQQVYEQYFGPGTRLTVT.

The V gene is TRBV15, the J gene TRBJ2-7; 8 nucleotides line up with TRBD2. Trimming removed 1 base from V and 6 bases from J; junction bases left unmatched: 11. Per germline, CDR1 LNHNV and CDR2 YYDKDF (reference sequence). The CDR3 length is 16 residues. In nucleotides, the CDR3 is TGTGCCACCAGCAGAGTAGGCGGGAGGCTCGGGGGCGAGCAGTACTTC. Protein: CATSRVGGRLGGEQYF.

The rearrangement joins TRBV6-5 to TRBJ2-1; 9 nucleotides agree with TRBD1. The CDR3 runs 15 residues. The germline CDR1 and CDR2 sequences are MNHEY and SVGAGI. V shed 6 bases and J 3 bases; nucleotides not matched to a gene: 6. For the CDR3, the DNA is TGTGCCAGCAGCCGGTGGGGACAGGGCTACAATGAGCAGTTCTTC. This sequence encodes CASSRWGQGYNEQFF.

The CDR3 here is CASSIAGTGGGGEAFF. For the CDR3, the DNA is TGTGCCAGTAGTATAGCCGGGACAGGGGGCGGAGGTGAAGCTTTCTTT. The chain links TRBV19 to TRBJ1-1; 12 bases fit TRBD1. The junction had 7 bases not matched to a gene; V was cut back by 1 base and J by 7 bases. This CDR3 comprises 16 residues. Germline-derived CDR1 and CDR2 are LNHDA and SQIVND (reference sequence).

The chain joins TRBV6-6 to TRBJ2-1, with a possible D match to TRBD2 (5 bases). CDR1 and CDR2 from the germline V gene are MNHNY and SVGAGI (reference sequence). The CDR3 covers 13 residues. The V and J ends lost 7 bases and 7 bases respectively, with 14 bases between them. CDR3 in amino acids: CASNQFRGNEQFF. The CDR3 DNA reads TGTGCCAGCAACCAGTTCCGAGGGAATGAGCAGTTCTTC.

This clone has only a few counts. The rearrangement links TRBV23-1 to TRBJ2-3; TRBD2 agrees at 9 bases. TRBV23-1 is noted as an ORF with a role that remains uncertain. The junction had 26 bases not matched to a gene; V was cut back by 5 bases and J by 2 bases. The length of the CDR3 is 22 residues. The CDR3 here is CASSMEVGGEPRTSDHTDTQYF. CDR3 DNA sequence: TGCGCCAGCAGTATGGAGGTGGGGGGGGAGCCAAGGACTAGCGACCACACAGATACGCAGTATTTT.

The chain links TRBV21-1 to TRBJ2-3; the tabulated D call, TRBD1, remains unverified against the DNA. TRBV21-1 is a pseudogene. The CDR3 has 16 residues. This chain's CDR3 is CASSKGRTGGSDTQYF. CDR3 coding DNA: TGTGCCAGCAGCAAAGGCCGGACAGGGGGCTCAGATACGCAGTATTTT.

This clone was counted ten times or more. The chain carries TRBV12-3 or TRBV12-4 and TRBJ1-1; no definite D call. There are 13 residues in the CDR3. Between the trimmed V and J ends, which lost 4 bases and 4 bases, there was a span of 10 bases. CDR3 loop: CASSSSRSTEAFF. Written as DNA, the CDR3 is TGTGCCAGCAGTTCGTCGAGGAGCACTGAAGCTTTCTTT.

The rearrangement links TRBV6-2 or TRBV6-3 to TRBJ1-5; a possible D gene is TRBD1 (6 bases). The CDR3 has 16 residues. Looked up from germline, CDR1 is MNHEY and CDR2 is SVGEGT. V lost 2 bases and J 1 base, leaving 12 bases between the germline ends. The CDR3 DNA sequence: TGTGCCAGCAGTTACCGAGCAAGGGGGAGCAATCAGCCCCAGCATTTT. It encodes CASSYRARGSNQPQHF.

The sample holds many counts of this clone. Other DNA sequences from this sample encode an identical CDR3 as well. The V gene is TRBV5-4, the J gene TRBJ2-3, with D maybe TRBD2 (6 bases). V was clipped by 0 bases and J by 5 bases, with 10 bases between them. CDR1 and CDR2 from the germline V gene are SGHNT and YYREEE (reference sequence). The length of the CDR3 is 14 residues. The CDR3 DNA follows: TGTGCCAGCAGCTTGGCGGGAGTGGGAGATACGCAGTATTTT. This gives the protein CASSLAGVGDTQYF.

The chain joins TRBV29-1 to TRBJ2-2; 14 nucleotides align to TRBD2. CDR3 length: 16 amino acids. Per the germline V gene, CDR1 is SQVTM and CDR2 is ANQGSEA. Trimming removed 4 bases from V and 4 bases from J; junction bases left unmatched: 5. The CDR3 region is CSVGGLAGAVTGELFF. The CDR3 DNA reads TGCAGCGTTGGGGGACTAGCGGGAGCGGTCACCGGGGAGCTGTTTTTT.

This sequence joins TRBV5-4 and TRBJ1-2; 8 nucleotides match TRBD1. Germline CDR1 is SGHNT and CDR2 is YYREEE (reference sequence). CDR3 length: 14 amino acids. The J segment lost 7 bases and the V segment lost 3 bases, leaving 8 bases of the junction unmatched. CDR3 DNA: TGTGCCAGCAGCTCGAGGGACAGGTTAAGTGGCTACACCTTC. This sequence encodes CASSSRDRLSGYTF.

The rearrangement links TRBV6-2 or TRBV6-3 to TRBJ2-1, with 7 nucleotides matching TRBD2. Germline V lookup: CDR1 MNHEY, CDR2 SVGEGT. The CDR3 has 15 residues. V trimming: 6 bases; J trimming: 0 bases; junction bases outside the gene matches: 5. CDR3 sequence reads: CASSTLAYSYNEQFF. The DNA of the CDR3 is TGTGCCAGCAGCACACTAGCGTACTCCTACAATGAGCAGTTCTTC.

This chain links TRBV6-6 with TRBJ1-1; tentative D call: TRBD1 (6 bases). The length of the CDR3 is 16 residues. The V gene's germline CDR1 is MNHNY and CDR2 SVGAGI (reference sequence). Trimming shortened V by 10 bases and J by 1 base, and 22 bases separated the two germline ends. CDR3 nucleotide sequence: TGTGCCATTTCAACCGGGGCAGGGGTCGCGAACACTGAAGCTTTCTTT. The encoded protein is CAISTGAGVANTEAFF.

This sequence joins TRBV6-2 or TRBV6-3 and TRBJ2-3, with D possibly being TRBD2 (5 bases). There are 13 residues in the CDR3. Germline CDR1 reads MNHEY; CDR2 reads SVGEGT. V shed 5 bases and J shed 9 bases, with 15 bases lying between them. The CDR3 bases are TGTGCCAGCAGTACGACCGGACTCGGCACGCAGTATTTT. Translated, it gives CASSTTGLGTQYF.

V is TRBV25-1 and J is TRBJ2-2; TRBD1 might be the D (6 bases). Germline V gene sequence: CDR1 MGHDK, CDR2 SYGVNS. CDR3 length: 15 residues. Trimming cost V 6 bases and J 6 bases, with 17 bases left between them. The CDR3 region is CASSDTGTQAGELFF. The DNA of the CDR3 is TGTGCCAGCAGCGATACCGGGACACAGGCCGGGGAGCTGTTTTTT.

This chain connects TRBV28 to TRBJ1-5; 7 bases agree with TRBD1. The CDR3 covers 13 residues. The germline V gene has CDR1 MDHEN and CDR2 SYDVKM. V lost 11 bases and J lost 3; bases outside the gene matches: 7. CDR3 bases: TGTGCCGCTAGCCAGGGGGTCAATCAGCCCCAGCATTTT. This codes for CAASQGVNQPQHF.

The chain joins TRBV9 to TRBJ2-5; TRBD1 is a possible D gene (7 bases). Germline V lookup: CDR1 SGDLS, CDR2 YYNGEE. With 4 bases removed from V and 1 base from J, the gap between germline ends came to 20 bases. This CDR3 contains 17 residues. This chain's CDR3 is CASSPRGDFSTQETQYF. CDR3 nucleotide sequence: TGTGCCAGCAGCCCCAGGGGGGACTTCTCCACCCAAGAGACCCAGTACTTC. Full variable domain (rest looked up from reference TRBV9 and TRBJ2-5): DSGVTQTPKHLITATGQRVTLRCSPRSGDLSVYWYQQSLDQGLQFLIQYYNGEERAKGNILERFSAQQFPDLHSELNLSSLELGDSALYFCASSPRGDFSTQETQYFGPGTRLLVL.

The J gene is TRBJ2-7, the V gene TRBV4-3; 11 bases map to TRBD1. Germline loops: CDR1 LGHNA, CDR2 YSLEER. This CDR3 is 16 amino acids long. The junction had 7 bases not matched to a gene; V was cut back by 3 bases and J by 3 bases. In DNA form, the CDR3 reads TGCGCCAGCAGCCACGCCGGGGGACAGGGGGACTACGAGCAGTACTTC. Protein: CASSHAGGQGDYEQYF.

This chain links TRBV7-2 with TRBJ1-1; 7 bases are shared with TRBD1. With V trimmed by 5 bases and J by 0 bases, 9 bases remained unmatched. Germline V gene sequence: CDR1 SGHTA, CDR2 FQGNSA. The CDR3 spans 16 residues. The CDR3: CASSITRQGLNTEAFF. Here the CDR3 DNA reads TGTGCCAGCAGCATAACACGACAGGGTCTGAACACTGAAGCTTTCTTT.